The rows below give T cell receptor beta chains drawn from one sample of a study of blood T cell repertoires in COVID-19. Using immunoSEQ multiplex PCR, the repertoire was profiled, and TCRdb retains in-frame clones only, with some absent. The sample records 380,000 or so clones, roughly 88% being singletons. The sample was PBMCs or T cells enriched from blood (not recorded which). Source of these receptors: a woman aged 25 to 39 with acute COVID-19. CDR3s include the opening cysteine and the closing phenylalanine or tryptophan. Each record gives: D gene, clone size, J gene, V gene, CDR3 protein, CDR3 DNA. A D gene is named only where the DNA matches it firmly. Clone sizes are given selectively: once, few, many, or a class where the clone is expanded.

d_gene: .
abundance: .
j_gene: TRBJ1-4
v_gene: TRBV30
CDR3aa: CAWSREQGGPGKLFF
CDR3nt: TGTGCCTGGAGTCGGGAGCAGGGCGGCCCAGGAAAACTGTTTTTT

d_gene: TRBD1
abundance: .
j_gene: TRBJ2-7
v_gene: TRBV2
CDR3aa: CASSEARDSSYEQYF
CDR3nt: TGTGCCAGCAGTGAAGCACGGGACAGTTCCTACGAGCAGTACTTC

d_gene: .
abundance: .
j_gene: TRBJ1-1
v_gene: TRBV20-1
CDR3aa: CSARDKIEAFF
CDR3nt: TGCAGTGCTAGAGACAAAATTGAAGCTTTCTTT

d_gene: .
abundance: .
j_gene: TRBJ1-3
v_gene: TRBV7-2
CDR3aa: CASSRNGAGNTIYF
CDR3nt: TGTGCCAGCAGCCGTAACGGTGCCGGAAACACCATATATTTT

d_gene: TRBD1
abundance: .
j_gene: TRBJ2-1
v_gene: TRBV5-1
CDR3aa: CASRTGTGGNEQFF
CDR3nt: TGCGCCAGCAGAACCGGGACAGGGGGCAATGAGCAGTTCTTC

d_gene: TRBD2
abundance: .
j_gene: TRBJ2-7
v_gene: TRBV4-2
CDR3aa: CASSQEAGAAYEQYF
CDR3nt: TGTGCCAGCAGCCAGGAAGCGGGAGCCGCCTACGAGCAGTACTTC

d_gene: TRBD1
abundance: once
j_gene: TRBJ2-2
v_gene: TRBV6-5
CDR3aa: CASTRDSNIPGELFF
CDR3nt: TGTGCCAGCACCCGGGACAGCAATATTCCCGGGGAGCTGTTTTTT

d_gene: TRBD1
abundance: .
j_gene: TRBJ1-2
v_gene: TRBV7-4
CDR3aa: CASSARRDSIFYGYTF
CDR3nt: TGTGCCAGCAGCGCGAGGCGGGACAGCATATTCTATGGCTACACCTTC

d_gene: .
abundance: .
j_gene: TRBJ1-1
v_gene: TRBV25-1
CDR3aa: CASRTGMNTEAFF
CDR3nt: TGTGCCAGCAGGACAGGTATGAACACTGAAGCTTTCTTT

d_gene: .
abundance: .
j_gene: TRBJ1-6
v_gene: TRBV4-3
CDR3aa: CASSHQGGPGSPLHF
CDR3nt: TGCGCCAGCAGCCATCAGGGTGGCCCCGGGTCACCCCTCCACTTT

d_gene: .
abundance: .
j_gene: TRBJ2-3
v_gene: TRBV24-1
CDR3aa: CATSGVSSTDTQYF
CDR3nt: TGTGCCACCAGTGGTGTCAGTAGCACAGATACGCAGTATTTT

d_gene: .
abundance: .
j_gene: TRBJ1-5
v_gene: TRBV7-2
CDR3aa: CASSLLNQPQHF
CDR3nt: TGTGCCAGCAGCTTACTCAATCAGCCCCAGCATTTT

d_gene: .
abundance: .
j_gene: TRBJ2-2
v_gene: TRBV2
CDR3aa: CATAGINTGELFF
CDR3nt: TGTGCCACCGCAGGGATTAACACCGGGGAGCTGTTTTTT

d_gene: TRBD1
abundance: .
j_gene: TRBJ1-6
v_gene: TRBV6-1
CDR3aa: CASSGPGTGYNSPLHF
CDR3nt: TGTGCCAGCAGTGGCCCTGGGACAGGGTATAATTCACCCCTCCACTTT

d_gene: .
abundance: .
j_gene: TRBJ2-1
v_gene: TRBV19
CDR3aa: CASEGRGSYNEQFF
CDR3nt: TGTGCCAGTGAAGGGCGGGGCTCCTACAATGAGCAGTTCTTC

d_gene: TRBD2
abundance: few
j_gene: TRBJ2-1
v_gene: TRBV10-3
CDR3aa: CAISSGGSYNEQFF
CDR3nt: TGTGCCATCAGTAGCGGGGGCTCCTACAATGAGCAGTTCTTC

d_gene: .
abundance: .
j_gene: TRBJ2-3
v_gene: TRBV10-3
CDR3aa: CAISANTDTQYF
CDR3nt: TGTGCCATCAGTGCCAACACAGATACGCAGTATTTT

d_gene: TRBD1
abundance: .
j_gene: TRBJ2-7
v_gene: TRBV2
CDR3aa: CATDKRDSSYEQYF
CDR3nt: TGTGCCACCGACAAAAGGGACAGCTCCTACGAGCAGTACTTC

d_gene: .
abundance: once
j_gene: TRBJ1-6
v_gene: TRBV29-1
CDR3aa: CSVRPGLNSPLHF
CDR3nt: TGCAGCGTTCGTCCGGGTCTAAATTCACCCCTCCACTTT

d_gene: TRBD1
abundance: .
j_gene: TRBJ1-3
v_gene: TRBV7-3
CDR3aa: CASSWDRRGTIYF
CDR3nt: TGTGCCAGCAGCTGGGACAGGCGAGGCACCATATATTTT

d_gene: .
abundance: .
j_gene: TRBJ1-2
v_gene: TRBV19
CDR3aa: CASTIGGADYGYTF
CDR3nt: TGTGCCAGTACCATCGGGGGGGCTGACTATGGCTACACCTTC

d_gene: .
abundance: .
j_gene: TRBJ1-2
v_gene: TRBV3-1/TRBV3-2
CDR3aa: CASSQDPPTGWGYTF
CDR3nt: TGTGCCAGCAGCCAAGATCCCCCAACAGGGTGGGGCTACACCTTC

d_gene: .
abundance: .
j_gene: TRBJ2-7
v_gene: TRBV4-1
CDR3aa: CASSQDWTGLTYEQYF
CDR3nt: TGCGCCAGCAGCCAAGATTGGACAGGACTAACTTACGAGCAGTACTTC

d_gene: .
abundance: .
j_gene: TRBJ1-1
v_gene: TRBV10-3
CDR3aa: CATRWWDTENTEAFF
CDR3nt: TGTGCCACCCGATGGTGGGACACCGAGAACACTGAAGCTTTCTTT

d_gene: TRBD1
abundance: .
j_gene: TRBJ2-7
v_gene: TRBV2
CDR3aa: CASTEPRGQNEQYF
CDR3nt: TGTGCCAGCACCGAACCCAGGGGGCAGAACGAGCAGTACTTC

d_gene: .
abundance: .
j_gene: TRBJ2-1
v_gene: TRBV19
CDR3aa: CALPTLLPYNEQFF
CDR3nt: TGTGCCTTACCGACTTTGCTCCCCTACAATGAGCAGTTCTTC

d_gene: TRBD1
abundance: .
j_gene: TRBJ2-7
v_gene: TRBV30
CDR3aa: CAWSRGQGSYEQYF
CDR3nt: TGTGCCTGGAGCAGAGGACAGGGGTCCTACGAGCAGTACTTC

d_gene: .
abundance: .
j_gene: TRBJ2-3
v_gene: TRBV5-1
CDR3aa: CASSLDGTGTDTQYF
CDR3nt: TGCGCCAGCAGCTTGGATGGTACGGGGACAGATACGCAGTATTTT

d_gene: .
abundance: medium-sized
j_gene: TRBJ2-1
v_gene: TRBV4-3
CDR3aa: CASSPRGFSYNEQFF
CDR3nt: TGCGCCAGCAGCCCACGGGGATTCTCCTACAATGAGCAGTTCTTC

d_gene: TRBD1
abundance: .
j_gene: TRBJ1-5
v_gene: TRBV2
CDR3aa: CASSEAGDRGRQPQHF
CDR3nt: TGTGCCAGCAGTGAAGCGGGGGACAGGGGAAGGCAGCCCCAGCATTTT

d_gene: TRBD1
abundance: .
j_gene: TRBJ1-1
v_gene: TRBV5-8
CDR3aa: CASSLKGQANTEAFF
CDR3nt: TGTGCCAGCAGCTTGAAAGGACAGGCTAACACTGAAGCTTTCTTT

d_gene: TRBD2
abundance: .
j_gene: TRBJ2-6
v_gene: TRBV5-8
CDR3aa: CASSLGTRAGANVLTF
CDR3nt: TGTGCCAGCAGCCTCGGGACTAGGGCTGGGGCCAACGTCCTGACTTTC

d_gene: TRBD1
abundance: .
j_gene: TRBJ1-4
v_gene: TRBV7-2
CDR3aa: CASSLQGAGEKLFF
CDR3nt: TGTGCCAGCAGCTTACAGGGGGCGGGGGAAAAACTGTTTTTT

d_gene: .
abundance: .
j_gene: TRBJ2-1
v_gene: TRBV7-8
CDR3aa: CASSLSGNHNEQFF
CDR3nt: TGTGCCAGCAGCTTATCAGGGAACCACAATGAGCAGTTCTTC

d_gene: TRBD2
abundance: .
j_gene: TRBJ2-7
v_gene: TRBV9
CDR3aa: CASSPPGTRLNEQYF
CDR3nt: TGTGCCAGCAGCCCCCCCGGGACTAGACTCAACGAGCAGTACTTC

d_gene: .
abundance: .
j_gene: TRBJ1-2
v_gene: TRBV7-9
CDR3aa: CASSGVNYGYTF
CDR3nt: TGTGCCAGTTCAGGGGTAAACTATGGCTACACCTTC

d_gene: .
abundance: .
j_gene: TRBJ1-4
v_gene: TRBV3-1/TRBV3-2
CDR3aa: CASSQGPEKLFF
CDR3nt: TGTGCCAGCAGTCAGGGTCCTGAAAAACTGTTTTTT

d_gene: .
abundance: .
j_gene: TRBJ1-1
v_gene: TRBV25-1
CDR3aa: CASSPEGQNTEAFF
CDR3nt: TGTGCCAGCAGCCCGGAGGGGCAGAACACTGAAGCTTTCTTT

d_gene: TRBD1
abundance: .
j_gene: TRBJ2-3
v_gene: TRBV9
CDR3aa: CASGRQGEDTQYF
CDR3nt: TGTGCCAGCGGAAGACAGGGAGAAGATACGCAGTATTTT